Listed here are 22 T cell receptor beta chains from one sample, sequenced in a study of monozygotic twins with inflammatory bowel disease. TCRdb reworked the 5' RACE reads into one entry per CDR3 protein, no DNA. This sample's clone table lists about 380,000 distinct CDR3 sequences. Sequences were obtained from blood. All receptors derive from a human donor with ulcerative colitis or Crohn's disease, or a healthy co-twin of an affected twin (not recorded which).

The V gene is TRBV6-9, the J gene TRBJ1-1; absent DNA, TCRdb's TRBD1 call cannot be checked. CDR1 is MNHGY, CDR2 SVAAGI, per germline. The CDR3 loop spans 16 amino acids. The CDR3 is CASSYTKDRSNTEAFF.

V is TRBV18 and J is TRBJ1-5. The CDR3 consists of 14 residues. CDR1 is KGHSH, CDR2 LQKENI, per germline. CDR3 sequence: CASSRQEAGQPQHF.

CDR3 residues: CASSQDEGQGGQPQHF. The rearrangement links TRBV4-2 to TRBJ1-5; TCRdb's D gene call, TRBD1, goes unchecked for lack of DNA. The CDR3 has 16 residues. Germline lookup yields CDR1 LGHNA and CDR2 YNFKEQ.

This chain links TRBV7-3 with TRBJ2-1; without DNA, the TCRdb call of TRBD1 cannot be checked. CDR3 length equals 12 residues. Germline CDR1 SGHTA, CDR2 FQGTGA. CDR3 sequence: CASSSRADEQFF.

This chain joins TRBV4-1 and TRBJ2-7. CDR3 length: 15 residues. Germline CDR1 MGHRA, CDR2 YSYEKL. CDR3: CASSQGTYGPYEQYF.

The J gene is TRBJ2-6, the V gene TRBV7-9; the D call of TRBD2 rests on TCRdb alone, since no DNA is present to check it. The CDR3 spans 17 residues. Germline-derived CDR1 and CDR2 are SEHNR and FQNEAQ (reference sequence). CDR3 sequence: CASTLPQRGRGANVLTF.

J is TRBJ1-6 and V is TRBV28; TCRdb's D call, TRBD1, is unchecked because there is no DNA. Germline V gives CDR1 MDHEN, CDR2 SYDVKM. The CDR3 sequence is 13 residues long. The CDR3 sequence: CASSFVTVSPLHF.

This chain uses TRBV10-3 with TRBJ1-4; TCRdb indicates TRBD1, and absent DNA this call remains unverified. The CDR3 is 14 residues long. Germline CDR1 is ENHRY and CDR2 is SYGVKD. CDR3 residues: CAIREGTGREKLFF.

V is TRBV20-1 and J is TRBJ2-1; absent DNA, TCRdb's TRBD2 call cannot be checked. Germline CDR1 is DFQATT and CDR2 is SNEGSKA (reference sequence). This CDR3 is built from 15 residues. The CDR3 region is CSARGGGAFFNEQFF.

The chain joins TRBV11-2 to TRBJ1-4; TCRdb gives TRBD1 as the D gene, but with no DNA this cannot be confirmed. The germline CDR1 and CDR2 sequences are SGHAT and FQNNGV. CDR3 length: 16 amino acids. The CDR3 reads CASSLPPGTVNEKLFF. Supplemented by reference TRBV11-2 and TRBJ1-4, the full variable domain reads EAGVAQSPRYKIIEKRQSVAFWCNPISGHATLYWYQQILGQGPKLLIQFQNNGVVDDSQLPKDRFSAERLKGVDSTLKIQPAKLEDSAVYLCASSLPPGTVNEKLFFGSGTQLSVL.

The rearrangement joins TRBV9 to TRBJ1-1. The germline V gene encodes CDR1 SGDLS and CDR2 YYNGEE. This CDR3 comprises 13 residues. This chain's CDR3 is CASSVALYTEAFF.

This sequence joins TRBV12-3 or TRBV12-4 and TRBJ1-1; the D gene TCRdb calls, TRBD1, cannot be checked with no DNA. The CDR3 is 15 amino acids. This chain's CDR3 is CASRRPGQGTTEAFF.

The chain is built from TRBV11-2 and TRBJ1-6. Per germline, CDR1 SGHAT and CDR2 FQNNGV. This CDR3 comprises 15 residues. The CDR3 sequence is CASSLDQQYNSPLHF.

V usage is TRBV7-2 and J usage is TRBJ2-2; TCRdb indicates TRBD2, and absent DNA this call remains unverified. Germline CDR1 is SGHTA and CDR2 is FQGNSA. The CDR3 extends over 16 amino acids. CDR3 sequence: CASSLLGRGNTGELFF.

The chain joins TRBV5-1 to TRBJ1-5; TCRdb proposes TRBD1, but this gene call is untestable without DNA. CDR1 and CDR2 (germline): SGHRS, YFSETQ. The CDR3 sequence is 14 residues long. The CDR3 sequence is CASSPTGVNQPQHF.

The genes are TRBV12-3 or TRBV12-4 and TRBJ1-2; no DNA is available, so the TRBD1 call from TCRdb remains unchecked. The CDR3 has 12 residues. The CDR3 region is CASSNQGGGYTF.

The genes are TRBV11-1 and TRBJ1-1. Germline V gives CDR1 SGHAT, CDR2 FQDESV (reference sequence). The CDR3 runs 14 residues. CDR3 in amino acids: CASSLGWGNTEAFF.

V usage is TRBV11-2 and J usage is TRBJ2-7. The CDR3 has 16 residues. Germline V gives CDR1 SGHAT, CDR2 FQNNGV. The CDR3 sequence: CASSRRGLGLDYEQYF. Looking up the rest from reference TRBV11-2 and TRBJ2-7 gives the full variable domain: EAGVAQSPRYKIIEKRQSVAFWCNPISGHATLYWYQQILGQGPKLLIQFQNNGVVDDSQLPKDRFSAERLKGVDSTLKIQPAKLEDSAVYLCASSRRGLGLDYEQYFGPGTRLTVT.

J is TRBJ2-1 and V is TRBV7-2; no DNA is available, so the TRBD2 call from TCRdb remains unchecked. The CDR3 runs to 17 residues. Germline-derived CDR1 and CDR2 are SGHTA and FQGNSA. Here the CDR3 reads CASSFNRLVSSYNEQFF.

V gene TRBV6-5 combines with J gene TRBJ2-3; TCRdb's assignment of TRBD1 cannot be checked, as there is no DNA. CDR3 length: 15 residues. Germline V lookup: CDR1 MNHEY, CDR2 SVGAGI. The CDR3 is CASSYHPGPPDTQYF.

The V call is TRBV6-5, the J call TRBJ2-5; without DNA, the TCRdb call of TRBD1 cannot be checked. The CDR3 length is 15 residues. CDR1 and CDR2 from the germline V gene are MNHEY and SVGAGI. CDR3 region: CASSYGPGGQETQYF.

This CDR3 reads CASSLGPQRGDSYEQYF. This chain joins TRBV11-2 and TRBJ2-7; without DNA, the TCRdb call of TRBD2 cannot be checked. The germline CDR1 and CDR2 sequences are SGHAT and FQNNGV. CDR3 size: 17 residues.